Following are 19 T cell receptor beta chains from one sample sequenced in a study of T cell responses to AZD1222 COVID-19 vaccine (dated by TCRdb to the early 2020s). The sample's time point label, decoded: baseline before first vaccination. Libraries were constructed by the immunoSEQ multiplex PCR assay. The table was pulled from immuneACCESS by TCRdb, which kept in-frame rearrangements only. Such tables lose some clones; where checked, under half of the loss comes from unresolved V genes, and the rest has no known cause. This sample is represented by 150,000 to 200,000 clones; 85% to 95% of them were singletons. The ten largest clonotypes hold about 1% of the sample. Source: peripheral blood, taken on day 0 of AZD1222 vaccination. The receptors originated from an adult in good health.

The V call is TRBV14, the J call TRBJ2-1; TRBD1 aligns across 9 bases. Germline V lookup: CDR1 SGHDN, CDR2 FVKESK. Trimming at V came to 0 bases and at J to 4 bases, leaving 4 bases not matched to a gene. The CDR3 totals 16 residues. The CDR3 nucleotides read TGTGCCAGCAGCCAAGAAGGGACAGGGTTTTACAATGAGCAGTTCTTC. As protein: CASSQEGTGFYNEQFF.

The chain is built from TRBV4-1 and TRBJ2-1; D is tentatively TRBD1 or TRBD2 (5 bases each). Trimming removed 3 bases at V and 7 bases at J, with 22 bases between. Germline-derived CDR1 and CDR2 are MGHRA and YSYEKL. The CDR3 has 17 residues. The CDR3 DNA sequence: TGCGCCAGCAGCCAGGGACCCCCGCGCAGTTTGCAGAATGAGCAGTTCTTC. It yields the protein CASSQGPPRSLQNEQFF.

V gene TRBV5-1 combines with J gene TRBJ2-7; D ambiguous. CDR1 is SGHRS and CDR2 is YFSETQ in the germline V gene. Trimming cost V 0 bases and J 0 bases, with 7 bases left between them. CDR3 size: 14 residues. The CDR3 region is CASSLDSNSYEQYF. The DNA of the CDR3 is TGCGCCAGCAGCTTGGATTCTAACTCCTACGAGCAGTACTTC.

This chain uses TRBV19 with TRBJ1-5; 9 nucleotides align to TRBD1. Losses at the gene ends were 6 bases for V and 6 bases for J; bases not matched to a gene: 9. Germline CDR1 and CDR2: LNHDA and SQIVND (reference sequence). The CDR3 has 15 residues. The DNA for the CDR3 is TGTGCCAGTAGCGCCGGGACAGGGAAAGCTCAGCCCCAGCATTTT. This sequence encodes CASSAGTGKAQPQHF.

V is TRBV5-8 and J is TRBJ1-5; a weak D match, TRBD1 (5 bases). The CDR3 spans 12 residues. Germline-derived CDR1 and CDR2 are SGHTS and YDEGEE. The ends were cut back, 0 bases at V and 15 bases at J, with 13 bases in the middle. The CDR3 region is CASSLVQGPWHF. The DNA for the CDR3 is TGTGCCAGCAGCTTGGTGCAGGGCCCTTGGCATTTT.

V and J are TRBV19 and TRBJ1-1; no clear D. The CDR3 length is 13 residues. Germline V CDR1 and CDR2: LNHDA, SQIVND (reference sequence). V was shortened by 10 bases and J by 1 base, with 13 bases between the two germline ends. The CDR3 DNA sequence: TGTGCCACAACAGTAGCTCCGAACACTGAAGCTTTCTTT. Its protein product is CATTVAPNTEAFF.

This chain links TRBV28 with TRBJ1-1, with TRBD1 matching over 7 bases. From germline, CDR1 is MDHEN and CDR2 SYDVKM. V dropped 5 bases and J dropped 6; count of bases not matched to a gene: 9. The length of the CDR3 is 14 residues. The CDR3 bases are TGTGCCAGCAGTATGAGGGGGCTTCAGCCTGAAGCTTTCTTT. Translated, it gives CASSMRGLQPEAFF.

In its sample, this clone was seen once. The chain uses TRBV2 and TRBJ1-5; 8 bases fit TRBD1. V trimming: 7 bases; J trimming: 1 base; junction bases outside the gene matches: 3. CDR1 is SNHLY, CDR2 FYNNEI, per germline. This CDR3 has 14 amino acids. Here the CDR3 reads CASNTGGSNQPQHF. The CDR3 region has the DNA TGTGCCAGCAATACAGGGGGGAGCAATCAGCCCCAGCATTTT.

This chain joins TRBV7-9 and TRBJ2-1; D not resolved. The CDR3 totals 13 residues. Germline values: CDR1 SEHNR, CDR2 FQNEAQ (reference sequence). Trimming took 5 bases from V and 4 from J, leaving 9 bases between them. Written as DNA, the CDR3 is TGTGCCAGCAGCCCCGCGGCGTACAATGAGCAGTTCTTC. Encoded protein: CASSPAAYNEQFF.

The chain uses TRBV11-3 and TRBJ2-7; D tentatively fits TRBD1 or TRBD2 (5 bases each). The germline V gene encodes CDR1 SGHNT and CDR2 YENEEA. V lost 5 bases to trimming and J lost 9 bases, with 20 bases between them. The CDR3 is 14 amino acids. CDR3 region: CASSPGQPGGAQYF. As DNA, the CDR3 is TGTGCCAGCAGCCCCGGGCAGCCTGGGGGTGCGCAGTACTTC.

This chain joins TRBV10-3 and TRBJ1-1; D unresolved. Deletions cut 0 bases from V and 5 bases from J, with 19 bases between. Germline CDR1 and CDR2: ENHRY and SYGVKD. The CDR3 covers 17 residues. CDR3 sequence: CAISESSRGLARTEAFF. CDR3 bases: TGTGCCATCAGTGAGTCGAGCCGGGGTTTAGCAAGGACTGAAGCTTTCTTT.

The chain has TRBV6-5 and TRBJ1-2; 7 positions match TRBD1. The V gene end was trimmed by 6 bases and the J gene end by 7 bases; junction bases not matched to a gene: 14. Germline V gene lookup returns CDR1 MNHEY and CDR2 SVGAGI. The CDR3 loop spans 15 amino acids. The CDR3: CASSEPTGDVGGYTF. The CDR3 DNA reads TGTGCCAGCAGCGAGCCTACAGGGGACGTTGGTGGCTACACCTTC.

J is TRBJ1-2 and V is TRBV15; 7 bases agree with TRBD1. Germline-derived CDR1 and CDR2 are LNHNV and YYDKDF (reference sequence). Losses at the gene ends were 1 base for V and 1 base for J; bases not matched to a gene: 6. This CDR3 spans 16 amino acids. CDR3 DNA: TGTGCCACCAGCAGAGGGAGGGGGCCGGATAACTATGGCTACACCTTC. Translation gives CATSRGRGPDNYGYTF.

The rearrangement uses TRBV19 and TRBJ2-7; TRBD1 might be the D (6 bases). Germline V gives CDR1 LNHDA, CDR2 SQIVND (reference sequence). The CDR3 has 13 residues. With 6 bases removed from V and 0 bases from J, the gap between germline ends came to 9 bases. The CDR3 loop is CASRKDSSYEQYF. The CDR3 DNA sequence: TGTGCCAGTAGAAAGGACAGCTCCTACGAGCAGTACTTC.

V usage is TRBV3-1 (or the pseudogene TRBV3-2) and J usage is TRBJ2-5; 11 nucleotides match TRBD2. The CDR3 is 16 amino acids. Germline trimming cut 4 bases from V and 5 bases from J; bases unmatched to any gene: 9. Germline V lookup: CDR1 LGHDT, CDR2 YNNKEL (reference sequence). The CDR3 DNA sequence: TGTGCCAGCAGCCCTGTGACTAGCGGGGAATCTGAGACCCAGTACTTC. Translated, it gives CASSPVTSGESETQYF.

The gene calls are TRBV4-1 and TRBJ1-2; a weak D match, TRBD1 (6 bases). Trimming left V 1 base short and J 4 bases short, with 13 bases between. CDR3 length: 15 residues. Germline V gives CDR1 MGHRA, CDR2 YSYEKL. This chain's CDR3 is CASSQAGVHSYGYTF. The DNA for the CDR3 is TGCGCCAGCAGCCAAGCAGGGGTCCATAGCTATGGCTACACCTTC.

This chain uses TRBV6-5 with TRBJ1-1; D not certain. The V end was cut by 7 bases, the J end by 2 bases, with 5 bases between. Per germline, CDR1 MNHEY and CDR2 SVGAGI. The CDR3 sequence is 11 residues long. In nucleotides, the CDR3 is TGTGCCAGCACCATAAACACTGAAGCTTTCTTT. This gives the protein CASTINTEAFF.

This sequence joins TRBV11-2 and TRBJ2-2; tentatively, D is TRBD2 (5 bases). The CDR3 covers 14 residues. The V gene's germline CDR1 is SGHAT and CDR2 FQNNGV. V lost 7 bases, J lost 0 bases, and 9 bases lay in between. The CDR3 loop is CASTGVANTGELFF. CDR3 DNA: TGTGCCAGCACCGGGGTTGCGAACACCGGGGAGCTGTTTTTT.

This clone turned up a few times. The rearrangement uses TRBV30 and TRBJ2-7; no clear D gene. Trimming stripped 3 bases from V and 3 bases from J, with 9 bases between. The CDR3 has 12 amino acids. Germline lookup yields CDR1 GTSNPN and CDR2 SVGIG (reference sequence). The CDR3 nucleotides read TGTGCCTGGAGATCTGATCGCTACGAGCAGTACTTC. Translation: CAWRSDRYEQYF.